This TCR beta chain derives from a study of cytomegalovirus exposure and HLA in healthy donors. About the research overall: A prior analysis found about 110 million unique TCR beta sequences from 170 million or so T cells.

Findings and limits, study-wide: DRB1 had the most TCR associations and HLA-C the fewest, a later analysis found, with rates varying by HLA locus. Highly shared variants forming one cluster were likely a sequencing artifact.

PCR was performed using 60 Vbeta and 13 Jbeta primers. Profiling relied on immunoSEQ multiplex PCR, and the TCRdb table lists in-frame clones only, not all of them. The sample has 110,000 to 150,000 clones, around 9.6% seen once. This clone has only a few counts. Antigen: not known. The CDR3 loop spans 14 amino acids. Germline-derived CDR1 and CDR2 are MNHNS and SASEGT. Trimming removed 4 bases at V and 2 bases at J, with 12 bases between. The V and J genes are TRBV6-1 and TRBJ2-7; D uncertain. Source material: PBMCs. The sequence was obtained from a male donor in good health and CMV-seronegative. The CDR3 region has the DNA TGTGCCAGCAGTGTTAATCCGGTGCCCTACGAGCAGTACTTC. This translates into CASSVNPVPYEQYF.